This T cell receptor (beta chain) emerged from a study of regulatory T cells in long-lasting Graves disease. The sample's time point: newly diagnosed GD, antithyroid drugs for less than 3 months. PBMC RNA served as the TCR library source. Graves' disease diagnosis followed American Thyroid Association guidelines. This clonotype was seen repeatedly, ten times or more. As yet, its antigen is unknown. Study-wide points: Small sample size may have lowered accuracy.

V lost 0 bases and J 6 bases, leaving 6 bases between the germline ends. The CDR3 contains 13 residues. Germline V gene lookup returns CDR1 SGHDN and CDR2 FVKESK. Both iRepertoire HTBI primers and Arm-PCR of CDR3 regions were used to build the TCR beta libraries. MiXCR, applied by TCRdb to the multiplex PCR reads, yields one record per CDR3 protein. The sample has about 620,000 distinct CDR3 sequences, 16% seen once. These data are also associated with another study on T cells in Graves' hyperthyroidism and ophthalmopathy.

This receptor was identified in a woman aged 30 to 39 with Graves disease. The specimen was peripheral blood mononuclear cells (PBMCs), collected at new diagnosis, from a patient treated with antithyroid drugs. The rearrangement uses TRBV14 and TRBJ2-1; the D gene is possibly TRBD2 (5 bases). CDR3 sequence reads: CASSQESGNEQFF. The CDR3, as DNA: TGTGCCAGCAGCCAAGAAAGCGGCAATGAGCAGTTCTTC.